A selection of T cell receptor beta chains follows, all from one sample in a study of T cell repertoires in cytomegalovirus infection. TCRdb re-derived calls from the reads in MiXCR, one entry per CDR3 protein. Counted here are about 310,000 distinct CDR3 sequences, roughly 15% occurring once; the ten biggest clones make up around 13%. Sequencing was carried out using PBMCs. These receptors originate from a human donor in good health (CMV status not recorded). Some clones in this sample may be carry-over from other donors' samples. The CDR3 runs from the conserved cysteine through the conserved F or W. Fields, in order: J gene, D gene, V gene, clone size, CDR3 DNA, CDR3 protein. The D gene is left open where the match is weak. Rows may omit the clone size; those that give it use once, few, many or a size class.

>TRBJ1-5|TRBD1|TRBV4-1|-
TGCGCCAGCAGCCTTCGACAGGGTCTTCCTGATCCCCAGCATTTT
CASSLRQGLPDPQHF
>TRBJ1-5|-|TRBV28|-
TGTGCCAGCAGTAGTGGGCAGTATAGCAATCAGCCCCAGCATTTT
CASSSGQYSNQPQHF
>TRBJ2-5|-|TRBV10-3|-
TGTGCCATCAGTGGGGCCCAAGAGACCCAGTACTTC
CAISGAQETQYF
>TRBJ1-1|-|TRBV18|-
TGTGCCAGCTCAGGGGTTAATCAAGACACTGAAGCTTTCTTT
CASSGVNQDTEAFF
>TRBJ2-5|-|TRBV6-5|-
TGTGCCAGCAGTTACGGGGGGAGGGAGACCCAGTACTTC
CASSYGGRETQYF
>TRBJ1-5|-|TRBV4-1|-
TGCGCCAGCAGCCAAGAGAGAAGGCCCAATCAGCCCCAGCATTTT
CASSQERRPNQPQHF
>TRBJ2-6|TRBD1|TRBV20-1|once
TGCAGTGCTAAGACAGGGGTCGGGGCCAACGTCCTGACTTTC
CSAKTGVGANVLTF
>TRBJ1-6|TRBD1|TRBV4-1|few
TGCGCCAGCAGCCAAGAGATCAGACAGGGGATCGACTATAATTCACCCCTCCACTTT
CASSQEIRQGIDYNSPLHF
>TRBJ2-4|-|TRBV13|few
TGTGCCAGCAGCTTAACTAGCCCCAACGGGGGAGGAAACATTCAGTACTTC
CASSLTSPNGGGNIQYF
>TRBJ2-7|-|TRBV25-1|many
TGTGCCAGCAGTGAGGCCGGAACCGATCACGAGCAGTACTTC
CASSEAGTDHEQYF
>TRBJ2-1|TRBD2|TRBV27|few
TGTGCCAGCAGTTTGAGCGGGGGTTGGTATGAGCAGTTCTTC
CASSLSGGWYEQFF
>TRBJ1-2|TRBD1|TRBV6-5|-
TGTGCCAGCAGTTACACCAGGACAGGGGCCCACTATGGCTACACCTTC
CASSYTRTGAHYGYTF
>TRBJ2-5|-|TRBV7-8|many
TGTGCCAGCAGCCCCCAGGTCCAAACTCAAGGGACCCAGTACTTC
CASSPQVQTQGTQYF
>TRBJ1-3|TRBD1|TRBV7-9|-
TGTGCCAGCAGCCCGGACAGGGCCGTCTCTGGAAACACCATATATTTT
CASSPDRAVSGNTIYF
>TRBJ2-7|-|TRBV5-1|-
TGCGCCAGCAGCTTGGATATCCAGGCGTTCTACGAGCAGTACTTC
CASSLDIQAFYEQYF
>TRBJ2-1|TRBD2|TRBV10-3|few
TGTGCCATCAGTAACCTAGCGGGGGGTTACAATGAGCAGTTCTTC
CAISNLAGGYNEQFF
>TRBJ1-1|-|TRBV11-2|-
TGTGCCAGCAGCTTATCATACCGGAACACTGAAGCTTTCTTT
CASSLSYRNTEAFF
>TRBJ1-2|-|TRBV11-2|many
TGTGCCAGCAGCCCCCGTAGGGGAAACTATGGCTACACCTTC
CASSPRRGNYGYTF
>TRBJ2-5|-|TRBV4-1|few
TGCGCCAGCAGCCAATTTTTCGGGGGCCGAGAGACCCAGTACTTC
CASSQFFGGRETQYF
>TRBJ2-7|-|TRBV6-5|-
TGTGCCAGCAGTTACTCGAAGAGTATCCCCTCCTACGAGCAGTACTTC
CASSYSKSIPSYEQYF
>TRBJ2-5|TRBD1|TRBV5-1|-
TGCGCCAGCAGCTTGGTACAGGGGAAGGAGACCCAGTACTTC
CASSLVQGKETQYF
>TRBJ1-1|-|TRBV7-2|many
TGTGCCAGCAGGGGCAGGGAAGAGAGGGAAGCTTTCTTT
CASRGREEREAFF
>TRBJ2-1|-|TRBV7-3|many
TGTGCCAGCAGCTTAAGAGCGGGTGAGCAGTTCTTC
CASSLRAGEQFF